This TCR beta chain was found in a study of blood T cell repertoires in COVID-19. Study details: COVID-19 samples, acute and convalescent, were from the United States, Italy and Spain. Nucleic acid was either cDNA or gDNA, and it came from T cells, B-cell-depleted T cells, or PBMCs.

The CDR3 spans 17 residues. Losses at the gene ends were 5 bases for V and 0 bases for J; bases not matched to a gene: 8. From germline, CDR1 is MDHEN and CDR2 SYDVKM. Per the original methods: Estimated nucleated cell counts came from reference gene primer amplification. Assay: immunoSEQ multiplex PCR; the TCRdb copy retains only in-frame clones and omits some. The V and J calls and the clone size are those of that table, but D and trimming were determined from the DNA. The data contain more than 200,000 clones, around nine tenths of them singletons. Material for sequencing was peripheral blood. The TCR originated in a woman aged 55-69 years with acute or convalescent COVID-19. The genes are TRBV28 and TRBJ2-3; 10 nucleotides agree with TRBD1. The CDR3 bases are TGTGCCAGCAGTGGACAGGGGGGTCCCTTTAGCACAGATACGCAGTATTTT. Its translation: CASSGQGGPFSTDTQYF.